A selection of T cell receptor beta chains follows, all from one sample in a study of T cell responses to AZD1222 COVID-19 vaccine. Repertoires were generated with immunoSEQ multiplex PCR, while TCRdb's copy carries only in-frame clones and drops some. The sample holds tens of thousands of clones; 80% are singletons and the top ten take around 20%. This sample comprised peripheral blood, obtained on day 0 of AZD1222 vaccination. The receptors were sampled from an adult in good health. CDR3s include the opening cysteine and the closing phenylalanine or tryptophan. The D gene is left open where the match is weak.

J gene: TRBJ1-1; V gene: TRBV7-2; D gene: TRBD1; CDR3 protein: CASSYRQGYTEAFF; CDR3 DNA: TGTGCCAGCAGCTATAGACAGGGGTACACTGAAGCTTTCTTT
J gene: TRBJ1-2; V gene: TRBV27; D gene: NA; CDR3 protein: CASKSFIRGDYGYTF; CDR3 DNA: TGTGCCAGCAAATCCTTCATCCGGGGCGACTATGGCTACACCTTC
J gene: TRBJ2-7; V gene: TRBV19; D gene: NA; CDR3 protein: CASSRGLVYEQYF; CDR3 DNA: TGTGCCAGTAGTAGGGGTCTAGTCTACGAGCAGTACTTC
J gene: TRBJ2-7; V gene: TRBV5-4; D gene: TRBD1; CDR3 protein: CASSLGQDSYEQYF; CDR3 DNA: TGTGCCAGCAGCCTGGGACAGGACTCCTACGAGCAGTACTTC
J gene: TRBJ1-6; V gene: TRBV28; D gene: TRBD1; CDR3 protein: CASSLTGFSSPLHF; CDR3 DNA: TGTGCCAGCAGCCTGACAGGGTTTAGTTCACCCCTCCACTTT
J gene: TRBJ2-7; V gene: TRBV12-3/TRBV12-4; D gene: NA; CDR3 protein: CASSSSRTRQYF; CDR3 DNA: TGTGCCAGCAGTTCTAGTCGGACGCGGCAGTACTTC
J gene: TRBJ1-1; V gene: TRBV11-2; D gene: NA; CDR3 protein: CASSSTRNTEAFF; CDR3 DNA: TGTGCCAGCAGCTCGACGAGAAACACTGAAGCTTTCTTT
J gene: TRBJ1-1; V gene: TRBV4-1; D gene: TRBD1; CDR3 protein: CASSQGQERGLAFF; CDR3 DNA: TGCGCCAGCAGCCAAGGGCAGGAGAGGGGGCTGGCTTTCTTT
J gene: TRBJ1-5; V gene: TRBV6-6; D gene: NA; CDR3 protein: CASSSRRDNQPQHF; CDR3 DNA: TGTGCCAGCAGTTCGAGACGGGACAATCAGCCCCAGCATTTT
J gene: TRBJ2-7; V gene: TRBV7-9; D gene: TRBD1; CDR3 protein: CASSRAVGQLYEQYF; CDR3 DNA: TGTGCCAGCAGCCGCGCGGTGGGACAGTTGTACGAGCAGTACTTC
J gene: TRBJ2-3; V gene: TRBV4-2; D gene: NA; CDR3 protein: CASSSRTDTQYF; CDR3 DNA: TGTGCCAGCAGCTCTCGCACAGATACGCAGTATTTT
J gene: TRBJ2-6; V gene: TRBV28; D gene: NA; CDR3 protein: CASSWALSSGANVLTF; CDR3 DNA: TGTGCCAGCAGTTGGGCACTTAGCTCTGGGGCCAACGTCCTGACTTTC